These 15 T cell receptor beta chains originate from one sample sequenced in a study of cytomegalovirus exposure and HLA in healthy donors. In the PCR, 60 Vbeta and 13 Jbeta primers were used. The assay was immunoSEQ multiplex PCR, and TCRdb's table has in-frame clones only and misses some. The table records 150,000 or so clones, around two thirds of them present only once. The sequenced sample was PBMCs. The receptors stem from a woman aged 18-35 years in good health and CMV-seronegative.

This chain uses TRBV7-2 with TRBJ1-5; D not certain. The V and J ends lost 5 bases and 0 bases respectively, with 11 bases between them. This CDR3 is 15 amino acids long. The germline CDR1 and CDR2 sequences are SGHTA and FQGNSA. CDR3 in amino acids: CASSIREVSNQPQHF. In nucleotides, the CDR3 is TGTGCCAGCAGCATCCGAGAGGTTAGCAATCAGCCCCAGCATTTT. The variable domain in full, with the rest retrieved from reference TRBV7-2 and TRBJ1-5, is GAGVSQSPSNKVTEKGKDVELRCDPISGHTALYWYRQSLGQGLEFLIYFQGNSAPDKSGLPSDRFSAERTGGSVSTLTIQRTQQEDSAVYLCASSIREVSNQPQHFGDGTRLSIL.

This clone has only one observation. The chain is built from TRBV27 and TRBJ2-1; D not resolved. This CDR3 has 16 amino acids. The V gene lost 0 bases and the J gene lost 2 bases, with 11 bases spanning the gap. The V gene's germline CDR1 is MNHEY and CDR2 SMNVEV (reference sequence). The DNA of the CDR3 is TGTGCCAGCAGTTTATCCCCCTTTCAGACCTACAATGAGCAGTTCTTC. This codes for CASSLSPFQTYNEQFF.

The genes are TRBV6-5 and TRBJ2-5; the D gene is possibly TRBD1 (5 bases). There are 14 residues in the CDR3. Germline V gives CDR1 MNHEY, CDR2 SVGAGI. With 2 bases removed from V and 4 bases from J, the gap between germline ends came to 11 bases. In DNA form, the CDR3 reads TGTGCCAGCAGTTACAGGGGAAAGGGAGAGACCCAGTACTTC. Its translation: CASSYRGKGETQYF.

The table lists this clone with a count of one. V is TRBV27 and J is TRBJ2-1; 10 nucleotides align to TRBD2. This CDR3 has 15 residues. Trimming took 1 base from V and 9 from J; bases not matched to a gene: 6. Looked up from germline, CDR1 is MNHEY and CDR2 is SMNVEV (reference sequence). The CDR3 here is CASSLWASGGREQFF. As DNA, the CDR3 is TGTGCCAGCAGTTTATGGGCTAGCGGGGGTCGTGAGCAGTTCTTC.

As regards this clone: The junction differs from germline at one of its ends, possibly a read error. The V gene is TRBV19, the J gene TRBJ1-3, with no clear D. The CDR3 has 12 amino acids. Germline V gene sequence: CDR1 LNHDA, CDR2 SQIVND (reference sequence). CDR3 sequence reads: CASSFRGDTIYF. DNA for the CDR3: TGTGCCAGTAGTTTCCGTGGAGACACCATATATTTT.

This clone was seen a few times. This rearrangement joins TRBV6-6 to TRBJ1-2, with D unresolved. Deletions cut 6 bases from V and 2 bases from J, with 10 bases between. The CDR3 is 13 residues long. In germline, CDR1 is MNHNY, CDR2 SVGAGI (reference sequence). CDR3 sequence: CASSPGLNYGYTF. In nucleotides, the CDR3 is TGTGCCAGCAGCCCAGGACTGAACTATGGCTACACCTTC.

This chain's CDR3 is CASSGAGIGPKQYF. CDR3 nucleotides: TGTGCCAGCAGCGGAGCCGGGATCGGCCCTAAGCAGTACTTC. The chain uses TRBV7-9 and TRBJ2-7; tentatively, D is TRBD2 (5 bases). CDR3 length: 14 residues. Per germline, CDR1 SEHNR and CDR2 FQNEAQ (reference sequence). The V and J ends lost 5 bases and 8 bases respectively, with 19 bases between them.

This clone has a handful of counts. The genes are TRBV7-3 and TRBJ2-1; 10 bases fit TRBD1. Trimming cost V 5 bases and J 7 bases; bases outside gene matches: 5. The germline CDR1 and CDR2 sequences are SGHTA and FQGTGA. The CDR3 loop spans 14 amino acids. CDR3 nucleotides: TGTGCCAGCAGCGCAGGGACAGGGGATAATGAGCAGTTCTTC. Amino acid sequence: CASSAGTGDNEQFF.

The V call is TRBV5-1, the J call TRBJ1-5, with 7 bases identical to TRBD1. Trimming took 4 bases from V and 2 from J; bases not matched to a gene: 9. Germline CDR1 is SGHRS and CDR2 is YFSETQ. The CDR3 is 16 amino acids. The chain's CDR3 is CASSAGGTGGNQPQHF. The CDR3 DNA sequence: TGCGCCAGCAGCGCGGGGGGCACAGGGGGCAATCAGCCCCAGCATTTT.

This clone was found a few times. The V gene is TRBV7-9, the J gene TRBJ2-2; 8 positions match TRBD1. The CDR3 length is 15 residues. Germline-derived CDR1 and CDR2 are SEHNR and FQNEAQ (reference sequence). V trimming: 5 bases; J trimming: 5 bases; junction bases outside the gene matches: 7. The CDR3 loop is CASSTRDRLTGELFF. CDR3 DNA sequence: TGTGCCAGCAGCACTCGGGACAGGCTGACCGGGGAGCTGTTTTTT.

Comment on this clone: A read error is likely here: a far larger clone is one base away. The CDR3 does not end in the conserved phenylalanine or tryptophan, so this is likely a read error. This chain joins TRBV4-3 and TRBJ1-4, with TRBD1 matching over 9 bases. The germline gives CDR1 LGHNA, CDR2 YSLEER. The V gene end was trimmed by 0 bases and the J gene end by 7 bases; junction bases not matched to a gene: 6. CDR3 length: 16 residues. In DNA form, the CDR3 reads TGCGCCAGCAGCCAAGATCTGGGACAGGGATTTGAAAAACTGTTTCTT. Its translation: CASSQDLGQGFEKLFL.

The chain is built from TRBV28 and TRBJ2-5; D may be TRBD2 (6 bases). With 2 bases removed from V and 5 bases from J, the gap between germline ends came to 12 bases. Per the germline V gene, CDR1 is MDHEN and CDR2 is SYDVKM. The CDR3 consists of 14 residues. The CDR3 DNA reads as TGTGCCAGCAGTTTAGCGGGGCGGTGGGAGACCCAGTACTTC. Protein product: CASSLAGRWETQYF.

The chain links TRBV6-6 to TRBJ2-7, with D maybe TRBD1 (6 bases). Germline V gene sequence: CDR1 MNHNY, CDR2 SVGAGI (reference sequence). The CDR3 runs to 14 residues. Trimming took off 0 bases at V and 3 bases at J, with 9 bases between the two ends. The CDR3, as DNA: TGTGCCAGCAGTTACTCGAGGGGGAACTACGAGCAGTACTTC. Translation gives CASSYSRGNYEQYF.

The CDR3 loop reads CASSFSAEAFF. CDR3 in DNA: TGTGCCAGCAGCTTTTCTGCTGAAGCTTTCTTT. The chain recombines TRBV5-6 with TRBJ1-1; no reliable D call. Germline CDR1 SGHDT, CDR2 YYEEEE. This CDR3 has 11 residues. The ends were cut back, 2 bases at V and 6 bases at J, with 5 bases in the middle.

The V call is TRBV4-3, the J call TRBJ1-2, with D hard to call. The germline V gene has CDR1 LGHNA and CDR2 YSLEER. The V end was cut by 0 bases, the J end by 8 bases, with 10 bases between. The CDR3 has 13 residues. The CDR3 nucleotides read TGCGCCAGCAGCCAAGATCCCCGGGGAGGCTACACCTTC. Translating gives CASSQDPRGGYTF.